These 12 T cell receptor beta chains originate from one sample sequenced in a study of blood T cell repertoires in COVID-19. Only in-frame clones appear in the TCRdb table, and some are missing; sequencing was by immunoSEQ multiplex PCR. The table records about 150,000 clones, 78% of them present only once. Sequencing used peripheral blood. The receptors here all came from a man older than 75 with acute or convalescent COVID-19.

The sample holds a few counts of this clone. The chain joins TRBV19 to TRBJ2-6; no reliable D call. The CDR3 sequence is 15 residues long. CDR1 and CDR2 (germline): LNHDA, SQIVND (reference sequence). The germline V and J ends were trimmed by 8 bases and 0 bases, with 11 bases remaining between them. CDR3 nucleotide sequence: TGTGCCAGTCGCACCCGGGTCTCTGGGGCCAACGTCCTGACTTTC. It encodes CASRTRVSGANVLTF.

This clone was recorded at least ten times. The genes are TRBV7-9 and TRBJ1-1; 7 bases fit TRBD1. Losses at the gene ends were 5 bases for V and 7 bases for J; bases not matched to a gene: 10. CDR1 SEHNR and CDR2 FQNEAQ come from the germline V gene (reference sequence). The CDR3 length is 14 residues. CDR3 in amino acids: CASSATGTVVEAFF. The DNA for the CDR3 is TGTGCCAGCAGCGCCACCGGGACAGTTGTTGAAGCTTTCTTT.

This chain connects TRBV12-3 or TRBV12-4 to TRBJ1-2; D remains unclear. V lost 5 bases to trimming and J lost 8 bases, with 15 bases between them. This CDR3 spans 13 amino acids. The CDR3 coding sequence is TGTGCCAGCAGTCGCCATCGGGGTAGCGGCTACACCTTC. Amino acid sequence: CASSRHRGSGYTF.

The chain uses TRBV10-3 and TRBJ2-6; D is uncertain. The V and J ends lost 4 bases and 4 bases respectively, with 8 bases between them. Germline V gene lookup returns CDR1 ENHRY and CDR2 SYGVKD. The CDR3 has 14 residues. CDR3 nucleotides: TGTGCCATCAGTGGTGCGTTGGGGGCCAACGTCCTGACTTTC. This gives the protein CAISGALGANVLTF.

This clone is a singleton in its sample. The CDR3 here is CASSQEGTQGGETQYF. The CDR3 bases are TGTGCCAGCAGCCAAGAAGGAACACAGGGGGGGGAGACCCAGTACTTC. This chain links TRBV4-2 with TRBJ2-5; D is possibly TRBD1 (8 bases). This CDR3 has 16 amino acids. V was cut by 0 bases and J by 5 bases, with 16 bases left in between. Germline V CDR1 and CDR2: LGHNA, YNFKEQ.

The chain joins TRBV9 to TRBJ2-3, with TRBD2 identical over 12 bases. This CDR3 has 18 residues. Germline loops: CDR1 SGDLS, CDR2 YYNGEE. V lost 0 bases, J lost 1 base, and 6 bases stayed unmatched. CDR3 sequence reads: CASSVDASGGAGTDTQYF. CDR3 DNA: TGTGCCAGCAGCGTAGATGCTAGCGGGGGGGCGGGCACAGATACGCAGTATTTT.

This clone was detected only a few times. J is TRBJ2-3 and V is TRBV4-1; 10 positions agree with TRBD2. CDR1 MGHRA and CDR2 YSYEKL come from the germline V gene. Trimming cost V 0 bases and J 2 bases; bases outside gene matches: 8. The CDR3 runs 18 residues. CDR3: CASSQDGSGGVSTDTQYF. DNA of the CDR3: TGCGCCAGCAGCCAAGATGGCAGCGGGGGGGTGTCCACAGATACGCAGTATTTT.

The chain carries TRBV7-3 and TRBJ2-7; a weak D match, TRBD1 (5 bases). Looked up from germline, CDR1 is SGHTA and CDR2 is FQGTGA. This CDR3 has 15 amino acids. V was clipped by 5 bases and J by 6 bases, with 20 bases between them. CDR3 in DNA: TGTGCCAGCAGCCATGGGGCCAGGGCGTCTTCCGAGCAGTACTTC. Protein: CASSHGARASSEQYF.

V gene TRBV11-3 combines with J gene TRBJ2-1; 16 bases line up with TRBD2. Germline V gene lookup returns CDR1 SGHNT and CDR2 YENEEA. This CDR3 spans 18 amino acids. Losses at the gene ends were 5 bases for V and 7 bases for J; bases not matched to a gene: 11. CDR3 in DNA: TGTGCCAGCAGCCTAGCCGGGACTAGCGGGGGGGCCGGTAATGAGCAGTTCTTC. Translation gives CASSLAGTSGGAGNEQFF.

The V call is TRBV10-3, the J call TRBJ1-5, with 11 bases identical to TRBD1. There are 17 residues in the CDR3. Germline-derived CDR1 and CDR2 are ENHRY and SYGVKD. Trimming at V came to 0 bases and at J to 6 bases, leaving 7 bases not matched to a gene. The CDR3 DNA sequence: TGTGCCATCAGTGAGTCGGGCGGGACAGGGGGATCTCAGCCCCAGCATTTT. Its translation: CAISESGGTGGSQPQHF.

This chain uses TRBV5-4 with TRBJ1-2; perhaps TRBD1 as D (5 bases). Germline CDR1 is SGHNT and CDR2 is YYREEE (reference sequence). The CDR3 has 15 residues. V lost 7 bases and J 2 bases, leaving 18 bases between the germline ends. The CDR3 DNA reads as TGTGCCAGCTGGGGCCAGGGAATTACAAACTATGGCTACACCTTC. Its translation is CASWGQGITNYGYTF.

V is TRBV9 and J is TRBJ2-7, with TRBD1 as a possible D gene (5 bases). V lost 0 bases and J lost 4, with 14 bases in between. The germline CDR1 and CDR2 sequences are SGDLS and YYNGEE. The length of the CDR3 is 15 residues. The CDR3, as DNA: TGTGCCAGCAGCGTAGAGGGTCAGGGCGTATACGAGCAGTACGTC. It is translated as CASSVEGQGVYEQYV.